These T cell receptor beta chains were read from a single sample in a study of T cell changes during pregnancy in multiple sclerosis. Data came from immunoSEQ multiplex PCR; TCRdb stores just in-frame clones and leaves some out. Of tens of thousands of clones in the sample, over 80% are singletons; the top ten hold approximately 0.18%. The sample in question was CD4+ T cells from peripheral blood mononuclear cells, obtained after pregnancy. All receptors derive from a female donor in good health, enrolled as a control in a pregnancy study. The CDR3 runs from the conserved cysteine through the conserved F or W. Each record gives: clone size, V gene, J gene, D gene, CDR3 protein, CDR3 DNA. A D gene is named only where the DNA matches it firmly. Size is stated for part of the rows, as once, few or many counts, or as a class when the clone is expanded.

few,TRBV13,TRBJ2-7,TRBD1,CASSQDRAGEQYF,TGTGCCAGCAGCCAGGACAGGGCTGGCGAGCAGTACTTC
-,TRBV7-2,TRBJ1-6,-,CASSLGVPISPLHF,TGTGCCAGCAGCTTAGGAGTCCCAATTTCACCCCTCCACTTT
-,TRBV30,TRBJ2-5,TRBD1,CAWSPGDRGKETQYF,TGTGCCTGGAGTCCAGGGGACAGGGGGAAAGAGACCCAGTACTTC
few,TRBV2,TRBJ1-1,-,CASLGEVIGEAFF,TGTGCCAGCCTCGGGGAAGTTATCGGCGAGGCTTTCTTT
-,TRBV18,TRBJ2-5,TRBD2,CASSPTLAGGETQYF,TGTGCCAGCTCACCAACACTAGCGGGGGGAGAGACCCAGTACTTC
-,TRBV19,TRBJ1-6,-,CASTSASSYNSPLHF,TGTGCCAGTACCAGCGCCAGCTCCTATAATTCACCCCTCCACTTT
-,TRBV9,TRBJ1-2,-,CASSVDEGFSGYTF,TGTGCCAGCAGCGTAGACGAGGGATTTAGCGGCTACACCTTC
once,TRBV11-2,TRBJ1-2,-,CASSFEGNGYTF,TGTGCCAGCAGCTTTGAGGGTAACGGCTACACCTTC
-,TRBV4-2,TRBJ2-2,TRBD1,CASSRRTGSNTGELFF,TGTGCCAGCAGCCGACGGACAGGATCGAACACCGGGGAGCTGTTTTTT
-,TRBV5-1,TRBJ1-2,TRBD1,CASRWTGANYGYTF,TGCGCCAGCAGATGGACAGGGGCTAACTATGGCTACACCTTC
-,TRBV15,TRBJ1-4,TRBD1,CATSRGGQGREKLFF,TGTGCCACCAGCAGAGGAGGACAGGGCCGTGAAAAACTGTTTTTT
-,TRBV18,TRBJ1-4,-,CASSRQAINEKLFF,TGTGCCAGCTCCCGACAGGCGATTAATGAAAAACTGTTTTTT
-,TRBV6-1,TRBJ1-5,TRBD1,CASRTRTGSNHAQHF,TGTGCCAGCAGGACGAGGACAGGGTCAAATCATGCCCAGCATTTT
-,TRBV19,TRBJ2-2,-,CASSPQANTGELFF,TGTGCCAGTAGTCCCCAGGCCAACACCGGGGAGCTGTTTTTT
-,TRBV18,TRBJ2-1,-,CASSPSRGFEQFF,TGTGCCAGCTCACCCTCGCGCGGATTTGAGCAGTTCTTC
-,TRBV6-5,TRBJ1-2,-,CATRDYGYTF,TGTGCCACCCGGGACTATGGCTACACCTTC
-,TRBV21-1,TRBJ2-7,-,CASSKREGYYEQYF,TGTGCCAGCAGCAAACGGGAGGGATACTACGAGCAGTACTTC
-,TRBV19,TRBJ2-1,TRBD1,CASSSTGGVYNEQFF,TGTGCCAGTAGTTCCACAGGGGGCGTTTACAATGAGCAGTTCTTC
few,TRBV7-3,TRBJ1-2,-,CASSLTSGISYGYTF,TGTGCCAGCAGCTTAACTTCCGGGATTTCCTATGGCTACACCTTC
-,TRBV27,TRBJ2-7,-,CASSFGGALLYEQYF,TGTGCCAGCAGTTTTGGCGGGGCACTCCTCTACGAGCAGTACTTC
-,TRBV18,TRBJ2-2,-,CASRYSANTGELFF,TGTGCCAGCAGATACTCCGCCAACACCGGGGAGCTGTTTTTT
-,TRBV30,TRBJ1-5,-,CAWSYMGRNQPQHF,TGTGCCTGGAGTTATATGGGGCGCAATCAGCCCCAGCATTTT
-,TRBV13,TRBJ1-6,-,CASRKGGDSYNSPLHF,TGTGCCAGCAGAAAAGGGGGAGACTCCTATAATTCACCCCTCCACTTT
-,TRBV4-1,TRBJ2-1,-,CASSQAPSSYNEQFF,TGCGCCAGCAGCCAAGCTCCGAGCTCCTACAATGAGCAGTTCTTC
-,TRBV19,TRBJ2-7,-,CASSKPGGGTYEQYF,TGTGCCAGTAGCAAGCCTGGGGGAGGCACCTACGAGCAGTACTTC
-,TRBV5-6,TRBJ1-2,-,CASSFSQSQEFYGYTF,TGTGCCAGCAGCTTTTCCCAATCACAGGAGTTCTATGGCTACACCTTC
once,TRBV19,TRBJ1-2,-,CASSMVQGNFPYGYTF,TGTGCCAGTAGTATGGTGCAGGGCAATTTCCCCTATGGCTACACCTTC
few,TRBV19,TRBJ1-6,-,CASSTGYSPLHF,TGTGCCAGTAGTACCGGTTATTCACCCCTCCACTTT
-,TRBV5-4,TRBJ2-7,TRBD1,CASSTSGTGSYEQYF,TGTGCCAGCAGCACCTCCGGGACAGGGTCCTACGAGCAGTACTTC
-,TRBV9,TRBJ2-3,-,CASSENEGAGIDTQYF,TGTGCCAGCAGCGAGAACGAGGGCGCGGGTATAGATACGCAGTATTTT
-,TRBV6-6,TRBJ1-3,-,CASSPSKTVGGNTIYF,TGTGCCAGCAGTCCCAGTAAGACCGTGGGCGGAAACACCATATATTTT
few,TRBV7-9,TRBJ1-6,TRBD1,CASSSPTGFGSPLHF,TGTGCCAGCAGCTCACCGACAGGGTTCGGTTCACCCCTCCACTTT
-,TRBV7-2,TRBJ2-1,TRBD1,CASSLMDRGQNEQFF,TGTGCCAGCAGCTTGATGGACAGGGGGCAGAATGAGCAGTTCTTC